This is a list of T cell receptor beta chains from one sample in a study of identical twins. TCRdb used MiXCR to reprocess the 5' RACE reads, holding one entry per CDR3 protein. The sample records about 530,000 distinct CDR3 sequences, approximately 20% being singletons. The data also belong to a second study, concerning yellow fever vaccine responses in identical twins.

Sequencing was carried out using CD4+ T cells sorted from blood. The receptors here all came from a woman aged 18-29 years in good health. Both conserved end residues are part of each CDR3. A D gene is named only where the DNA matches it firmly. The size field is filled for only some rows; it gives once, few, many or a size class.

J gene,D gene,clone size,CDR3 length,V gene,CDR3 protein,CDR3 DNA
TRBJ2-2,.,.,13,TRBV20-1,CSATDMNTGELFF,TGCAGTGCCACCGACATGAACACCGGGGAGCTGTTTTTT
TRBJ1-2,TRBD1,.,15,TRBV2,CASSDTAGGLYGYTF,TGTGCCAGCAGTGATACCGCAGGGGGCCTCTATGGCTACACCTTC
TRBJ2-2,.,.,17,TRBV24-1,CATSDQNGLFLPGELFF,TGTGCCACCAGTGATCAAAATGGACTATTTCTGCCCGGGGAGCTGTTTTTT
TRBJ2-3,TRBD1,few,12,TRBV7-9,CASDRVGDTQYF,TGTGCCAGCGACAGGGTCGGAGATACGCAGTATTTT
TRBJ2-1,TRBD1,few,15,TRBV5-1,CASSQTGGIGNEQFF,TGCGCCAGCAGCCAGACAGGGGGCATTGGTAATGAGCAGTTCTTC
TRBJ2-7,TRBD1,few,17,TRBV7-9,CASSKGGTGQGSYEQYF,TGTGCCAGCAGCAAAGGGGGCACGGGACAGGGTTCCTACGAGCAGTACTTC
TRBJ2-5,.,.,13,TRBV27,CASSPLGRETQYF,TGTGCCAGCAGTCCCCTTGGGCGGGAGACCCAGTACTTC
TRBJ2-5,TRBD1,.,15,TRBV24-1,CATSALTGGSETQYF,TGTGCCACCAGTGCCCTGACAGGGGGCTCAGAGACCCAGTACTTC
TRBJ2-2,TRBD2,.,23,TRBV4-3,CASSHLFPPGPGLADLNTGELFF,TGCGCCAGCAGCCATCTATTCCCCCCTGGACCGGGACTAGCGGATCTAAACACCGGGGAGCTGTTTTTT
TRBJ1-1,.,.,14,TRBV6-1,CASRQPPDGGEAFF,TGTGCCAGCAGACAACCCCCTGATGGGGGAGAAGCTTTCTTT
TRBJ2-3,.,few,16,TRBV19,CASSSGVNPRADTQYF,TGTGCCAGTAGTTCGGGAGTTAATCCTCGGGCGGATACGCAGTATTTT
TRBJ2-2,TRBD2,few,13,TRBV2,CATQRGGTGELFF,TGTGCCACACAGCGGGGGGGGACCGGGGAGCTGTTTTTT
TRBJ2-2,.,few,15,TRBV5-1,CASSLNPTDTGELFF,TGCGCCAGCAGCTTAAACCCGACAGACACCGGGGAGCTGTTTTTT
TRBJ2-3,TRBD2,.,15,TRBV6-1,CASTNRRGGAGTQYF,TGTGCCAGCACTAACAGGAGGGGAGGGGCAGGTACGCAGTATTTT
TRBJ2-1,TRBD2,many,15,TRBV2,CASKGRAGETNEQFF,TGTGCCAGCAAGGGGCGGGCGGGAGAGACTAATGAGCAGTTCTTC
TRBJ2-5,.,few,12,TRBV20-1,CSARDLLETQYF,TGCAGTGCTAGAGATCTCCTGGAGACCCAGTACTTC
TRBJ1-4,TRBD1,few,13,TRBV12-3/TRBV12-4,CATKDRGNEKLFF,TGTGCCACCAAAGACAGGGGAAATGAAAAACTGTTTTTT
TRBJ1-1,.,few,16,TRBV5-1,CASSLDQGAVNTEAFF,TGCGCCAGCAGCTTGGACCAAGGGGCGGTGAACACTGAAGCTTTCTTT